One and the same sample provided the 30 T cell receptor beta chains below, sequenced in a study of cytomegalovirus exposure and HLA in healthy donors. The PCR had 60 Vbeta and 13 Jbeta primers. Profiling relied on immunoSEQ multiplex PCR, and the TCRdb table lists in-frame clones only, not all of them. Counted here are under 130,000 clones, around two thirds occurring once; the ten biggest clones make up around 4%. The specimen sequenced was PBMCs. These receptor sequences come from a man aged 25-40 years in good health and CMV-seropositive.

In this sample, this clone turned up a few times. This chain connects TRBV2 to TRBJ1-5; no firm D call. V was cut by 7 bases and J by 4 bases, with 11 bases left in between. Germline V lookup: CDR1 SNHLY, CDR2 FYNNEI. The CDR3 totals 13 residues. The CDR3 region is CASTEGPNQPQHF. CDR3 DNA sequence: TGTGCCAGCACTGAGGGCCCAAATCAGCCCCAGCATTTT.

The chain uses TRBV6-5 and TRBJ2-7, with 11 positions matching TRBD2. The germline CDR1 and CDR2 sequences are MNHEY and SVGAGI. The V and J ends lost 4 bases and 2 bases, in that order; junction bases with no gene match: 4. The CDR3 consists of 15 residues. The CDR3 DNA reads TGTGCCAGCAGTTTTAGCGGGGGGGCAGCCTACGAGCAGTACTTC. This translates into CASSFSGGAAYEQYF.

The rearrangement joins TRBV13 to TRBJ1-4, with a tentative D call TRBD1 (5 bases). Per the germline V gene, CDR1 is PRHDT and CDR2 is FYEKMQ (reference sequence). Trimming pared 5 bases from V and 0 bases from J, leaving 10 bases between. There are 15 residues in the CDR3. The CDR3 DNA follows: TGTGCCAGCAGCCTAGACAGTGCAACTAATGAAAAACTGTTTTTT. It translates to CASSLDSATNEKLFF.

This clone was observed a handful of times. The chain carries TRBV18 and TRBJ2-1; 7 bases map to TRBD1. The CDR3 extends over 13 amino acids. Losses at the gene ends were 9 bases for V and 8 bases for J; bases not matched to a gene: 10. CDR1 is KGHSH, CDR2 LQKENI, per germline. CDR3 sequence (DNA): TGTGCCAGTCGCACAGGGGCCGGAGATGAGCAGTTCTTC. Translated: CASRTGAGDEQFF. Combining the CDR3 with reference TRBV18 and TRBJ2-1 gives the whole variable domain NAGVMQNPRHLVRRRGQEARLRCSPMKGHSHVYWYRQLPEEGLKFMVYLQKENIIDESGMPKERFSAEFPKEGPSILRIQQVVRGDSAAYFCASRTGAGDEQFFGPGTRLTVL.

The chain is built from TRBV6-6 and TRBJ2-1, with 8 bases matching TRBD2. This CDR3 contains 16 residues. V trimming: 6 bases; J trimming: 4 bases; junction bases outside the gene matches: 11. Germline CDR1 is MNHNY and CDR2 is SVGAGI (reference sequence). CDR3 nucleotides: TGTGCCAGCAGCCCACGGCTCGGGGGGGGTTACAATGAGCAGTTCTTC. Amino acid sequence: CASSPRLGGGYNEQFF.

This clone appeared a single time. The chain couples TRBV6-6 to TRBJ2-1, with a tentative D call TRBD2 (7 bases). V was clipped by 6 bases and J by 7 bases, with 16 bases between them. Germline assignment: CDR1 MNHNY and CDR2 SVGAGI (reference sequence). This CDR3 region has 14 residues. CDR3 coding DNA: TGTGCCAGCAGCCCCTGGGGGGGGGCGAATGAGCAGTTCTTC. It yields the protein CASSPWGGANEQFF.

V usage is TRBV11-3 and J usage is TRBJ1-1; D gene uncertain. Germline values: CDR1 SGHNT, CDR2 YENEEA. The ends were cut back, 0 bases at V and 0 bases at J, with 8 bases in the middle. CDR3 length equals 15 residues. CDR3 residues: CASSLEGRMNTEAFF. CDR3 DNA sequence: TGTGCCAGCAGCTTAGAGGGCAGGATGAACACTGAAGCTTTCTTT. The full variable domain, in which reference TRBV11-3 and TRBJ1-1 provide the parts outside the CDR3, is EAGVVQSPRYKIIEKKQPVAFWCNPISGHNTLYWYLQNLGQGPELLIRYENEEAVDDSQLPKDRFSAERLKGVDSTLKIQPAELGDSAVYLCASSLEGRMNTEAFFGQGTRLTVV.

The chain links TRBV6-6 to TRBJ2-3; possible D gene TRBD1, 6 bases. Germline V CDR1 and CDR2: MNHNY, SVGAGI (reference sequence). Deletions cut 7 bases from V and 4 bases from J, with 18 bases between. The CDR3 has 15 amino acids. CDR3 in DNA: TGTGCCAGCACGGGCCAACGAGGACAGTCAGATACGCAGTATTTT. It yields the protein CASTGQRGQSDTQYF.

V is TRBV6-5 and J is TRBJ2-6; D possibly corresponds to TRBD2 (6 bases). Trimming cost V 4 bases and J 1 base, with 11 bases left between them. Germline CDR1 and CDR2: MNHEY and SVGAGI. The CDR3 totals 16 residues. CDR3 bases: TGTGCCAGCAGTTTGTCGGGGGATTCTGGGGCCAACGTCCTGACTTTC. Translation: CASSLSGDSGANVLTF.

The V and J genes are TRBV7-9 and TRBJ2-5; no clear D. The CDR3 is made up of 13 amino acids. Trimming removed 5 bases from V and 2 bases from J, with 9 bases in between. Germline V CDR1 and CDR2: SEHNR, FQNEAQ (reference sequence). The CDR3 sequence is CASSVSEQETQYF. The DNA for the CDR3 is TGTGCCAGCAGCGTTTCCGAGCAAGAGACCCAGTACTTC. The entire variable domain, with the rest obtained from reference TRBV7-9 and TRBJ2-5, is as follows: DTGVSQNPRHKITKRGQNVTFRCDPISEHNRLYWYRQTLGQGPEFLTYFQNEAQLEKSRLLSDRFSAERPKGSFSTLEIQRTEQGDSAMYLCASSVSEQETQYFGPGTRLLVL.

This chain links TRBV2 with TRBJ1-5, with D tentatively TRBD1 (6 bases). There are 12 residues in the CDR3. With 1 base removed from V and 16 bases from J, the gap between germline ends came to 14 bases. Germline assignment: CDR1 SNHLY and CDR2 FYNNEI. CDR3 amino acids: CASSEGQGSFHF. In nucleotides, the CDR3 is TGTGCCAGCAGTGAAGGTCAGGGGAGTTTCCATTTT. Full variable domain (missing parts from reference TRBV2 and TRBJ1-5): EPEVTQTPSHQVTQMGQEVILRCVPISNHLYFYWYRQILGQKVEFLVSFYNNEISEKSEIFDDQFSVERPDGSNFTLKIRSTKLEDSAMYFCASSEGQGSFHFGDGTRLSIL.

This clone appeared a few times. The chain uses TRBV6-5 and TRBJ1-2; D remains ambiguous. V lost 4 bases and J 8 bases, leaving 14 bases between the germline ends. The germline gives CDR1 MNHEY, CDR2 SVGAGI. The CDR3 runs 13 residues. The CDR3 coding sequence is TGTGCCAGCAGTTTGGGCGCGAGTCTAGGCTACACCTTC. Translating gives CASSLGASLGYTF.

The chain joins TRBV4-2 to TRBJ2-2; TRBD2 matches at 16 bases. CDR3 length: 18 amino acids. The germline V gene encodes CDR1 LGHNA and CDR2 YNFKEQ. Losses at the gene ends were 4 bases for V and 4 bases for J; bases not matched to a gene: 6. The DNA for the CDR3 is TGTGCCAGCAGCCTCGGGACTAGCGGGGGGGCGCCCACCGGGGAGCTGTTTTTT. Translated: CASSLGTSGGAPTGELFF.

V usage is TRBV27 and J usage is TRBJ2-7; D ambiguous. There are 13 residues in the CDR3. The V and J ends lost 0 bases and 1 base respectively, with 4 bases between them. The germline CDR1 and CDR2 sequences are MNHEY and SMNVEV (reference sequence). The CDR3 bases are TGTGCCAGCAGTTTATCAGAGTCCTACGAGCAGTACTTC. Its protein is CASSLSESYEQYF.

The sample holds a few counts of this clone. The rearrangement joins TRBV29-1 to TRBJ2-3; unclear D gene. V lost 3 bases, J lost 5 bases, and 12 bases lay in between. Germline V gives CDR1 SQVTM, CDR2 ANQGSEA. The CDR3 contains 13 residues. CDR3 protein: CSVEENERDTQYF. The CDR3 nucleotides read TGCAGCGTTGAGGAGAATGAGCGAGATACGCAGTATTTT.

The rearrangement links TRBV7-6 to TRBJ2-3; tentative D call: TRBD2 (7 bases). The CDR3 spans 16 residues. Deletions cut 3 bases from V and 5 bases from J, with 18 bases between. Germline values: CDR1 SGHVS, CDR2 FNYEAQ. The CDR3 DNA reads TGTGCCAGCAGCTTGGGTTTGAGGGGGGGCATAGATACGCAGTATTTT. Amino acids: CASSLGLRGGIDTQYF.

The chain recombines TRBV4-1 with TRBJ1-2; D remains ambiguous. This CDR3 region has 14 residues. The V gene lost 4 bases and the J gene lost 8 bases, with 17 bases spanning the gap. Germline values: CDR1 MGHRA, CDR2 YSYEKL. The CDR3 region has the DNA TGCGCCAGCAGCCGACCGGGAGTTGAGCACGGCTACACCTTC. This encodes CASSRPGVEHGYTF.

The chain couples TRBV4-2 to TRBJ1-1, with TRBD1 identical over 7 bases. The germline V gene encodes CDR1 LGHNA and CDR2 YNFKEQ. The V gene end was trimmed by 6 bases and the J gene end by 3 bases; junction bases not matched to a gene: 10. This CDR3 contains 15 residues. The CDR3, as DNA: TGTGCCAGCAGAGGGACCTTCAGGGGGGACACTGAAGCTTTCTTT. It codes for CASRGTFRGDTEAFF.

The chain uses TRBV27 and TRBJ2-5, with D hard to call. TRBJ2-7 explains the end of the DNA better; the J call may be wrong. Germline CDR1 is MNHEY and CDR2 is SMNVEV (reference sequence). The CDR3 consists of 13 residues. The CDR3 bases are TGTGCCAGCAGCCGATATCCACTATACGAGCAGTACTTC. The encoded protein is CASSRYPLYEQYF.

This chain links TRBV4-1 with TRBJ1-2, with D possibly TRBD1 on 5 matching bases. There are 15 residues in the CDR3. CDR1 and CDR2 from the germline V gene are MGHRA and YSYEKL. Trimming took off 4 bases at V and 4 bases at J, with 16 bases between the two ends. This CDR3 is CASSPTLTETYGYTF. In DNA, the CDR3 is TGCGCCAGCAGCCCGACCCTGACAGAGACCTATGGCTACACCTTC.

The chain couples TRBV18 to TRBJ2-2; no clear D gene. V lost 0 bases to trimming and J lost 6 bases, with 11 bases between them. CDR3 size: 15 residues. CDR1 and CDR2 from the germline V gene are KGHSH and LQKENI. The CDR3 region is CASSPPSSGPGELFF. The CDR3 DNA is TGTGCCAGCTCACCACCTTCTAGTGGTCCCGGGGAGCTGTTTTTT.

This clone was counted once. The chain uses TRBV13 and TRBJ2-2; TRBD1 agrees at 11 bases. The CDR3 runs 15 residues. With V trimmed by 5 bases and J by 5 bases, 4 bases remained unmatched. Germline V gene sequence: CDR1 PRHDT, CDR2 FYEKMQ (reference sequence). CDR3 nucleotide sequence: TGTGCCAGCAGCCGGACAGGGGGCTCAACCGGGGAGCTGTTTTTT. Its translation is CASSRTGGSTGELFF. Together with reference TRBV13 and TRBJ2-2, the CDR3 gives the full variable domain: AAGVIQSPRHLIKEKRETATLKCYPIPRHDTVYWYQQGPGQDPQFLISFYEKMQSDKGSIPDRFSAQQFSDYHSELNMSSLELGDSALYFCASSRTGGSTGELFFGEGSRLTVL.

V usage is TRBV5-6 and J usage is TRBJ1-1, with D unresolved. Per germline, CDR1 SGHDT and CDR2 YYEEEE. V was shortened by 5 bases and J by 5 bases, with 13 bases between the two germline ends. This CDR3 contains 13 residues. CDR3 in DNA: TGTGCCAGCAGAACCTCTCCCGGGACTGAAGCTTTCTTT. As protein: CASRTSPGTEAFF.

The rearrangement joins TRBV27 to TRBJ2-2; a possible D gene is TRBD1 (6 bases). The germline V gene encodes CDR1 MNHEY and CDR2 SMNVEV (reference sequence). This CDR3 comprises 16 residues. V was shortened by 0 bases and J by 4 bases, with 12 bases between the two germline ends. The CDR3 reads CASSLSAGAATGELFF. DNA for the CDR3: TGTGCCAGCAGTTTATCAGCAGGGGCGGCCACCGGGGAGCTGTTTTTT.

This clone occurred a few times. The chain links TRBV4-2 to TRBJ2-6, with a weak D call TRBD2 (5 bases). The CDR3 totals 18 residues. Germline V lookup: CDR1 LGHNA, CDR2 YNFKEQ. V shed 0 bases and J shed 0 bases, with 12 bases lying between them. The CDR3 nucleotides are TGTGCCAGCAGCCAAGATCCGGGGTCCTCCTCTGGGGCCAACGTCCTGACTTTC. It encodes CASSQDPGSSSGANVLTF.

The gene calls are TRBV5-6 and TRBJ2-7; perhaps TRBD2 as D (6 bases). The CDR3 has 15 amino acids. Between the trimmed V and J ends, which lost 1 base and 2 bases, there was a span of 13 bases. Per the germline V gene, CDR1 is SGHDT and CDR2 is YYEEEE. CDR3 DNA: TGTGCCAGCAGCTTGTTTTCGGGGGAAGCCTACGAGCAGTACTTC. Its protein is CASSLFSGEAYEQYF. Variable domain in full (rest from reference TRBV5-6 and TRBJ2-7): DAGVTQSPTHLIKTRGQQVTLRCSPKSGHDTVSWYQQALGQGPQFIFQYYEEEERQRGNFPDRFSGHQFPNYSSELNVNALLLGDSALYLCASSLFSGEAYEQYFGPGTRLTVT.

The table lists this clone with a few counts. The gene calls are TRBV9 and TRBJ1-2; D not resolved. Germline V gene sequence: CDR1 SGDLS, CDR2 YYNGEE. V was shortened by 7 bases and J by 4 bases, with 14 bases between the two germline ends. CDR3 size: 13 residues. Here the CDR3 reads CASLPAEVYGYTF. The CDR3 DNA sequence: TGTGCCAGCCTTCCGGCGGAGGTCTATGGCTACACCTTC.

The chain employs TRBV6-6 and TRBJ1-2, with a possible D match to TRBD1 (5 bases). The CDR3 length is 14 residues. Trimming left V 2 bases short and J 1 base short, with 8 bases between. Germline V lookup: CDR1 MNHNY, CDR2 SVGAGI (reference sequence). The CDR3 region has the DNA TGTGCCAGCAGTTACGGGCAGGGTAACTATGGCTACACCTTC. Its protein product is CASSYGQGNYGYTF.

V is TRBV5-1 and J is TRBJ2-2; no reliable D call. Between the trimmed V and J ends, which lost 5 bases and 6 bases, there was a span of 14 bases. CDR3 length: 14 amino acids. Germline-derived CDR1 and CDR2 are SGHRS and YFSETQ. This CDR3 is CASRVSAEAGELFF. Here the CDR3 DNA reads TGCGCCAGCAGGGTCAGCGCTGAGGCCGGGGAGCTGTTTTTT. The variable domain in full, completed from reference TRBV5-1 and TRBJ2-2, reads KAGVTQTPRYLIKTRGQQVTLSCSPISGHRSVSWYQQTPGQGLQFLFEYFSETQRNKGNFPGRFSGRQFSNSRSEMNVSTLELGDSALYLCASRVSAEAGELFFGEGSRLTVL.

This chain connects TRBV9 to TRBJ2-1; 12 nucleotides align to TRBD1. J was trimmed by 6 bases and V by 3 bases; bases with no gene match: 4. Germline V gives CDR1 SGDLS, CDR2 YYNGEE. This CDR3 region has 15 residues. The CDR3 bases are TGTGCCAGCAGCGCCGGGACAGGGGGCATCAATGAGCAGTTCTTC. Its protein is CASSAGTGGINEQFF.